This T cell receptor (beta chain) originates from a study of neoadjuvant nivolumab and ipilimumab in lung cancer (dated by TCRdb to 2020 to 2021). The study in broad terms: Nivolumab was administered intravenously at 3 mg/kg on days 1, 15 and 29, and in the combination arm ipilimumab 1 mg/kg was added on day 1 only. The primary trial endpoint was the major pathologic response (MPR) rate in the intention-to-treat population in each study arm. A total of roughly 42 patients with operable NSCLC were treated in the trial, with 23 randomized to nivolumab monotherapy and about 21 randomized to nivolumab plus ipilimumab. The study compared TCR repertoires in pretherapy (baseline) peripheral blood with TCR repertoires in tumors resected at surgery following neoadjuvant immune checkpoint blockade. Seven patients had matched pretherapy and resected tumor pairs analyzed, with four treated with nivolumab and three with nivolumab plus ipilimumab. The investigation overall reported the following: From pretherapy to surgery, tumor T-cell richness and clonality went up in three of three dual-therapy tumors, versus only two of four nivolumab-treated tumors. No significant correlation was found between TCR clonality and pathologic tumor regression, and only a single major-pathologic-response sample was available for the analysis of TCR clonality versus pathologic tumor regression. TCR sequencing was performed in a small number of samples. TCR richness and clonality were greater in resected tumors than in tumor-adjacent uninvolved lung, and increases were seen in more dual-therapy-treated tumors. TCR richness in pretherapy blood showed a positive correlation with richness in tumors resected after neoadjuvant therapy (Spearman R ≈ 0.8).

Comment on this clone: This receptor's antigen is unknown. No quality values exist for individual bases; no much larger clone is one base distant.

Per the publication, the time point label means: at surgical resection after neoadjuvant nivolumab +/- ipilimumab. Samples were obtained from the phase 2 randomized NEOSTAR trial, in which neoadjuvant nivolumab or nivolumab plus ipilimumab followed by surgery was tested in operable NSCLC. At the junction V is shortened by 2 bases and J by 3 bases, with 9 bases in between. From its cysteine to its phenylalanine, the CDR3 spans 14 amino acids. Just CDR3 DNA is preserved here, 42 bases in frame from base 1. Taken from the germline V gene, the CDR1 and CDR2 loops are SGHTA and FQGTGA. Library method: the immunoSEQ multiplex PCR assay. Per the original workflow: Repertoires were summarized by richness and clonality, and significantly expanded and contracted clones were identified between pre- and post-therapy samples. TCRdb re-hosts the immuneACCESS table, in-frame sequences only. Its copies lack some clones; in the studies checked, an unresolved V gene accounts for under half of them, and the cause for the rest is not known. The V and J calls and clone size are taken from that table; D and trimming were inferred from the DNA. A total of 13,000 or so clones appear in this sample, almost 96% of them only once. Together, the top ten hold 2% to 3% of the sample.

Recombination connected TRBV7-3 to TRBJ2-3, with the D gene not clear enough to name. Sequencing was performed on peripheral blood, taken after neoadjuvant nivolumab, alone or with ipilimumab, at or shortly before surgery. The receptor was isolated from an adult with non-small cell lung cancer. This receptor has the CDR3 CASSLPPRTDTQYF. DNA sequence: TGTGCCAGCAGCTTACCTCCCCGAACAGATACGCAGTATTTT.